The sequence of this TCR beta chain was determined in a study of cytomegalovirus exposure and HLA in healthy donors. The primer mix had 60 Vbeta and 13 Jbeta primers. TCRdb keeps only in-frame clones here, not all; method: immunoSEQ multiplex PCR. The sample records around 120,000 clones, about 80% being singletons. Trimming removed 2 bases from V and 6 bases from J; junction bases left unmatched: 6. The CDR3 consists of 15 residues. Looked up from germline, CDR1 is GTSNPN and CDR2 is SVGIG (reference sequence). The source is a woman aged 45-60 years in good health and CMV-seropositive. Sequences were obtained from PBMCs. The rearrangement links TRBV30 to TRBJ2-3; TRBD2 agrees at 12 bases. This chain's CDR3 is CAWSPTGLAGDTQYF. For the CDR3, the DNA is TGTGCCTGGAGTCCAACGGGACTAGCGGGCGATACGCAGTATTTT.